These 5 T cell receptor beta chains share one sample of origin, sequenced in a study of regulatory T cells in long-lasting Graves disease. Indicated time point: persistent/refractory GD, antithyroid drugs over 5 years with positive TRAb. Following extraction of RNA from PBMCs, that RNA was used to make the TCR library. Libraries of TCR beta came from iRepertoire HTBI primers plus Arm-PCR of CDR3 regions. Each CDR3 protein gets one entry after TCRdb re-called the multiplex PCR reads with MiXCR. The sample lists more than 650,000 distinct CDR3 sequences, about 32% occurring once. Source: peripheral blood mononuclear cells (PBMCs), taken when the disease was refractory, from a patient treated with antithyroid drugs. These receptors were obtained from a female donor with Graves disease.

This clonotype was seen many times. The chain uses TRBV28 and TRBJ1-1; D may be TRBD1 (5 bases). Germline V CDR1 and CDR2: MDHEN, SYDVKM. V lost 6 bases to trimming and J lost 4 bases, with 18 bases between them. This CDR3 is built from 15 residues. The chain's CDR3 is CASSPLREMSTEAFF. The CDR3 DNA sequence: TGTGCCAGCAGCCCCCTCAGGGAAATGAGCACTGAAGCTTTCTTT.

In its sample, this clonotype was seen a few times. CDR3 protein: CASSYPLRSGGRTEAFF. Written as DNA, the CDR3 is TGTGCCAGCAGTTACCCCCTTAGAAGTGGGGGCCGAACTGAAGCTTTCTTT. The chain links TRBV6-5 to TRBJ1-1, with D maybe TRBD1 (6 bases). Trimming removed 2 bases at V and 5 bases at J, with 21 bases between. Germline V gives CDR1 MNHEY, CDR2 SVGAGI. This CDR3 has 17 amino acids.

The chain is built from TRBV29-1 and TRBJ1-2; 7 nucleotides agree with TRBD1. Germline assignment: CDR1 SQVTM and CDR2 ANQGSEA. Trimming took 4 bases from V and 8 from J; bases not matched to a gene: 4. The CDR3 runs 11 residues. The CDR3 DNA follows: TGCAGCGTTGGGACAGGTGAAGGCTACACCTTC. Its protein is CSVGTGEGYTF.

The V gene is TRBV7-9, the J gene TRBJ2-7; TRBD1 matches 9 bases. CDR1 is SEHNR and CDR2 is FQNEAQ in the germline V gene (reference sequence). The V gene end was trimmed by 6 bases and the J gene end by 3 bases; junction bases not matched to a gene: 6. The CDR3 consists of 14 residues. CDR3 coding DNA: TGTGCCAGCAGAGGCGGGGACAGGGACTACGAGCAGTACTTC. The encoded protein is CASRGGDRDYEQYF.

CDR3 in DNA: TGTGCCAGCAGCCCGTTCCGACTAGCAGGGATTCACAATGAGCAGTTCTTC. Residues: CASSPFRLAGIHNEQFF. This chain uses TRBV5-6 with TRBJ2-1, with 7 bases fitting TRBD2. V was clipped by 4 bases and J by 5 bases; unmatched bases: 15. The germline V gene has CDR1 SGHDT and CDR2 YYEEEE. This CDR3 is built from 17 residues. Drawing the rest from reference TRBV5-6 and TRBJ2-1, the complete variable domain is DAGVTQSPTHLIKTRGQQVTLRCSPKSGHDTVSWYQQALGQGPQFIFQYYEEEERQRGNFPDRFSGHQFPNYSSELNVNALLLGDSALYLCASSPFRLAGIHNEQFFGPGTRLTVL.